The TCR beta chain under discussion was sequenced for a study of shared clonotypes between healthy human individuals. CDR1 is GTSNPN and CDR2 is SVGIG in the germline V gene (reference sequence). The CDR3 covers 17 residues. V trimming: 1 base; J trimming: 2 bases; junction bases outside the gene matches: 7. As originally analysed: Owing to the provision of junction-only sequences devoid of quality scores by immunoSEQ, filtering differed. Here immunoSEQ multiplex PCR was the method, and the copy in TCRdb shows in-frame clones only, minus some. That table furnishes V, J and clone size, whereas the DNA furnished D and trimming. Among about 2 million clones listed, 90% to 95% were seen once.

This rearrangement joins TRBV30 to TRBJ2-3; 12 bases map to TRBD2. The TCR originated in a man aged 18 to 30 in good health. Sequencing input: naive CD4+ T cells sorted from blood. The subset: CD45RA+ positively selected. The CDR3 sequence: CAWSATRTSGTTDTQYF. The CDR3 nucleotides are TGTGCCTGGAGTGCCACTCGGACTAGCGGGACCACAGATACGCAGTATTTT.